A selection of T cell receptor beta chains follows, all from one sample in a study of blood T cell repertoires in COVID-19. Measured with immunoSEQ multiplex PCR; TCRdb has only the in-frame clones, and not every one. The repertoire has about 250,000 clones, around 84% of them found once; the top ten carry roughly 1.7%. The sequenced sample consisted of PBMCs or T cells enriched from blood (not recorded which). The receptors derive from a man aged 35 to 55 who had recovered from COVID-19. Each CDR3 is given without its conserved first and last residue. Each record gives: J gene, V gene, CDR3 protein.

>TRBJ2-7|TRBV3-1/TRBV3-2
ASSSTAVLYEQY
>TRBJ1-2|TRBV5-6
ASSIGQGNYGYT
>TRBJ2-2|TRBV30
AWIDGRYYTGELF
>TRBJ2-5|TRBV3-1/TRBV3-2
ASSLIQETQY
>TRBJ1-2|TRBV6-2/TRBV6-3
ASSYSAESGGYT
>TRBJ1-3|TRBV19
ATPITGSGNTIY
>TRBJ1-2|TRBV4-1
ASSPPTGSNYGYT
>TRBJ2-2|TRBV3-1/TRBV3-2
ASSLPPLAGVTRELF
>TRBJ1-5|TRBV18
ASSPRGTGGTSGQPQH
>TRBJ1-6|TRBV29-1
SVEGTVESPLH
>TRBJ2-1|TRBV15
ATSTRSGSYNEQF
>TRBJ2-2|TRBV30
AWRPLDSDGELF
>TRBJ1-6|TRBV4-3
ASSQAEGQGRSPLH
>TRBJ1-3|TRBV7-2
ASSFSPVSTIY
>TRBJ2-1|TRBV2
ASSDLLAESYNEQF
>TRBJ2-3|TRBV5-1
ASSPLSTSGSADTQY
>TRBJ2-1|TRBV24-1
ATSGLGLAGGGEQF
>TRBJ2-3|TRBV18
ASSPPRTGGADTQY
>TRBJ1-5|TRBV18
ASSTGEWGNQPQH
>TRBJ2-1|TRBV9
ASSRTGTGGSYNEQF
>TRBJ2-7|TRBV18
ASSPRASGRAMPEQY
>TRBJ1-1|TRBV6-5
ASSHQGSNTEAF
>TRBJ2-5|TRBV25-1
ASSQGGLAEETQY
>TRBJ2-1|TRBV27
ASSRIAGALGPHSYNEQF
>TRBJ1-1|TRBV5-6
ASSLRGRDTEAF
>TRBJ2-1|TRBV7-9
ASSLVQSVGGEQF
>TRBJ2-3|TRBV7-9
ASLLGGTDTQY
>TRBJ1-2|TRBV12-3/TRBV12-4
ASSSGQLRGYT
>TRBJ1-1|TRBV18
ASSPPGTGGMNTEAF
>TRBJ1-5|TRBV3-1/TRBV3-2
DRGGQPQH
>TRBJ1-5|TRBV18
ASSPSQQGDASNQPQH
>TRBJ2-5|TRBV9
ASSHPGTGFNQETQY
>TRBJ2-1|TRBV4-2
ASSPNFGGGTFASYNEQF
>TRBJ1-4|TRBV15
ATSRETSTGANEKLF
>TRBJ2-3|TRBV28
ASSPQGRSTDTQY
>TRBJ2-7|TRBV5-1
ASKEAVASYEQY
>TRBJ1-1|TRBV27
ASSFFSLVGARTEAF
>TRBJ1-2|TRBV14
ASSQDLSAGYT
>TRBJ1-4|TRBV29-1
SAKKGTGVVATNEKLF
>TRBJ2-5|TRBV2
ASSEGLAGGGETQY
>TRBJ2-7|TRBV4-2
ASSQDRSHGQY
>TRBJ1-3|TRBV29-1
SGRQASGNTIY
>TRBJ1-1|TRBV5-1
ASSPGTGDLEAF
>TRBJ1-1|TRBV2
ASSGGRWGTEAF